This section outlines one T cell receptor (beta chain) sequence together with its context. This specimen comes from a study of blood T cell repertoires in COVID-19. Study in general: Donors in the United States, Italy and Spain gave samples during acute or convalescent COVID-19. PBMCs, B-cell-depleted T cells, or T cells provided the cDNA or gDNA that made up the material.

The CDR3 is 14 amino acids. Deletions cut 4 bases from V and 8 bases from J, with 17 bases between. Germline-derived CDR1 and CDR2 are LGHDT and YNNKEL (reference sequence). In the study's own analysis: Estimates of nucleated cell counts were drawn from the amplification of reference gene primers. The data were produced by immunoSEQ multiplex PCR, yet TCRdb's version contains in-frame clones alone and is incomplete. V, J and clone size derive from that table, while D and trimming were established from the DNA sequence. Of around 150,000 clones listed, around 93% are singletons. The material sequenced was peripheral blood. The chain couples TRBV3-1 (or the pseudogene TRBV3-2) to TRBJ1-2, with D maybe TRBD1 (6 bases). This TCR came from a woman in her 50s with acute or convalescent COVID-19. CDR3 sequence (DNA): TGTGCCAGCAGCCTGGGGGGGCCCTATGGGGGCTACACCTTC. Its translation: CASSLGGPYGGYTF.